Below, 16 T cell receptor beta chains from the same sample are listed, as sequenced in a study of blood T cell repertoires in COVID-19. The data were produced by immunoSEQ multiplex PCR, yet TCRdb's version contains in-frame clones alone and is incomplete. The top ten hold 8% to 13% of the sample, which has roughly 200,000 clones, roughly four fifths seen once. The sequenced sample was peripheral blood. These receptors were obtained from a woman between 35 and 50 years old with COVID-19, enrolled during active disease.

The rearrangement uses TRBV10-1 and TRBJ1-4; tentatively, D is TRBD1 (5 bases). The germline gives CDR1 WNHNN, CDR2 SYGVQD (reference sequence). The ends were cut back, 10 bases at V and 5 bases at J, with 14 bases in the middle. The length of the CDR3 is 13 residues. CDR3 protein: CATQQALNEKLFF. In nucleotides, the CDR3 is TGCGCCACCCAACAGGCCTTGAATGAAAAACTGTTTTTT.

CDR3 residues: CATRGLADDGTQYF. The CDR3 nucleotides are TGTGCCACCAGGGGACTAGCGGACGACGGGACCCAGTACTTC. This sequence joins TRBV24-1 and TRBJ2-5, with 11 bases identical to TRBD2. Unmatched junction bases numbered 7, after V lost 7 bases and J lost 7 bases. Germline lookup yields CDR1 KGHDR and CDR2 SFDVKD. The CDR3 length is 14 residues.

Notes on this clone: One end of the junction fails to match germline, which may point to a read error. V and J are TRBV2 and TRBJ1-5, with 7 bases identical to TRBD1. The CDR3 covers 13 residues. Germline V CDR1 and CDR2: SNHLY, FYNNEI. The chain's CDR3 is CASRRDSSQPQHF. The DNA for the CDR3 is TGTGCCAGCAGGAGGGACAGCAGTCAGCCCCAGCATTTT. The full variable domain, in which reference TRBV2 and TRBJ1-5 provide the parts outside the CDR3, is EPEVTQTPSHQVTQMGQEVILRCVPISNHLYFYWYRQILGQKVEFLVSFYNNEISEKSEIFDDQFSVERPDGSNFTLKIRSTKLEDSAMYFCASRRDSSQPQHFGDGTRLSIL.

The chain uses TRBV10-2 and TRBJ1-2; perhaps TRBD1 as D (5 bases). V lost 0 bases and J lost 4, with 12 bases in between. The CDR3 extends over 15 amino acids. Per germline, CDR1 WSHSY and CDR2 SAAADI. CDR3 in amino acids: CASSESGRQSYGYTF. The DNA of the CDR3 is TGCGCCAGCAGTGAGTCTGGAAGACAGAGCTATGGCTACACCTTC.

This clone was detected a few times. Other DNA sequences in this specimen translate into the identical CDR3. The V gene is TRBV3-1 (or the pseudogene TRBV3-2), the J gene TRBJ2-2; D may be TRBD1 (6 bases). The V end lost 4 bases, the J end lost 7 bases, and 16 bases lay between the germline ends. The CDR3 is made up of 15 amino acids. Germline V lookup: CDR1 LGHDT, CDR2 YNNKEL (reference sequence). The chain's CDR3 is CASSREDRYGGELFF. CDR3 nucleotides: TGTGCCAGCAGCCGAGAAGACAGGTACGGCGGGGAGCTGTTTTTT.

CDR3 protein: CASSDGLAGSNEQFF. The CDR3 DNA follows: TGTGCCAGCAGCGATGGACTAGCGGGATCCAATGAGCAGTTCTTC. The gene calls are TRBV6-6 and TRBJ2-1, with 12 bases aligning to TRBD2. CDR3 length equals 15 residues. Germline loops: CDR1 MNHNY, CDR2 SVGAGI (reference sequence). V lost 6 bases to trimming and J lost 6 bases; unmatched junction nucleotides: 6.

The chain couples TRBV27 to TRBJ2-5, with 10 bases lining up with TRBD1. V gave up 8 bases and J gave up 5 bases; unmatched junction bases: 5. Germline V lookup: CDR1 MNHEY, CDR2 SMNVEV (reference sequence). The CDR3 is made up of 13 amino acids. The CDR3 nucleotides are TGTGCCAGCGGGGGGACAGGGGAGGAGACCCAGTACTTC. Residues: CASGGTGEETQYF.

V and J are TRBV5-4 and TRBJ2-1; TRBD2 might be the D (5 bases). The CDR3 sequence is 15 residues long. Between the trimmed V and J ends, which lost 4 bases and 8 bases, there was a span of 19 bases. Germline V lookup: CDR1 SGHNT, CDR2 YYREEE (reference sequence). CDR3 region: CASSLGNREVDEQFF. The CDR3 bases are TGTGCCAGCAGCCTTGGGAACCGGGAAGTCGATGAGCAGTTCTTC.

The CDR3 nucleotides read TGTGCCACCAGTTCGACTAGCGGGGCATTGGGTGAGCAGTTCTTC. This translates into CATSSTSGALGEQFF. This chain links TRBV24-1 with TRBJ2-1, with 11 bases identical to TRBD2. The germline V gene encodes CDR1 KGHDR and CDR2 SFDVKD. J lost 9 bases, V lost 6 bases, and 9 bases had no gene match. The length of the CDR3 is 15 residues.

CDR3 nucleotides: TGTGCCAGCAGTTACTCATCCGGTCAGCCCCAGCATTTT. Protein sequence: CASSYSSGQPQHF. This rearrangement joins TRBV6-5 to TRBJ1-5; D not certain. The CDR3 length is 13 residues. The V end was cut by 0 bases, the J end by 6 bases, with 6 bases between. From germline, CDR1 is MNHEY and CDR2 SVGAGI.

The chain recombines TRBV11-3 with TRBJ1-1; D gene ambiguous. Germline V lookup: CDR1 SGHNT, CDR2 YENEEA. Deletions cut 4 bases from V and 0 bases from J, with 3 bases between. The CDR3 length is 12 residues. CDR3: CASSSMNTEAFF. The CDR3 bases are TGTGCCAGCAGCTCCATGAACACTGAAGCTTTCTTT.

The chain carries TRBV21-1 and TRBJ2-3; TRBD1, the table's D call, lacks a check against the DNA. TRBV21-1 is a recognized pseudogene. The CDR3 is 15 residues long. The CDR3 DNA sequence: TGTGCCAGCTCCCTCCGGGACAGGAAATTAGATACGCAGTATTTT. Residues: CASSLRDRKLDTQYF.

The CDR3 loop reads CASSQGTANQPQHF. The CDR3 DNA is TGCGCCAGCAGCCAAGGGACAGCCAATCAGCCCCAGCATTTT. This chain connects TRBV5-1 to TRBJ1-5, with 7 positions matching TRBD1. Unmatched junction bases numbered 4, after V lost 4 bases and J lost 3 bases. There are 14 residues in the CDR3. The germline gives CDR1 SGHRS, CDR2 YFSETQ.

The chain is built from TRBV5-1 and TRBJ2-1, with D possibly being TRBD1 (5 bases). CDR3 size: 14 residues. Trimming took off 1 base at V and 6 bases at J, with 11 bases between the two ends. Looked up from germline, CDR1 is SGHRS and CDR2 is YFSETQ. In nucleotides, the CDR3 is TGCGCCAGCAGCTTGCCGAGACAGACCAATGAGCAGTTCTTC. It is translated as CASSLPRQTNEQFF.

The chain couples TRBV5-4 to TRBJ2-5; no definite D call. With 0 bases removed from V and 2 bases from J, the gap between germline ends came to 11 bases. This CDR3 has 15 amino acids. CDR1 SGHNT and CDR2 YYREEE come from the germline V gene (reference sequence). The CDR3 DNA sequence: TGTGCCAGCAGCTTGGAGGTCACTACGCAAGAGACCCAGTACTTC. Its protein is CASSLEVTTQETQYF.

J is TRBJ2-1 and V is TRBV6-5, with a tentative D call TRBD1 (6 bases). Trimming took off 0 bases at V and 4 bases at J, with 10 bases between the two ends. The CDR3 is made up of 15 amino acids. Germline V CDR1 and CDR2: MNHEY, SVGAGI. The CDR3 sequence: CASSYSGTSYNEQFF. DNA of the CDR3: TGTGCCAGCAGTTACTCCGGGACATCTTACAATGAGCAGTTCTTC.